Each of the 6 T cell receptor beta chains below was sequenced from the same sample in a study of OX40 agonist ivuxolimab in advanced cancers. Sequencing used immunoSEQ multiplex PCR; TCRdb keeps in-frame clones, though not all of them. The sample carries some 38,000 clones, around 89% recorded once. This material consisted of CD4+ or CD8+ T cells sorted from blood, taken in a trial of the OX40 agonist ivuxolimab. These receptors were taken from an adult with an advanced solid tumor such as melanoma, head and neck, liver or kidney cancer.

The chain employs TRBV2 and TRBJ2-2, with D uncertain. This CDR3 spans 15 amino acids. The V and J ends lost 2 bases and 5 bases respectively, with 12 bases between them. Germline CDR1 is SNHLY and CDR2 is FYNNEI. CDR3 sequence (DNA): TGTGCCAGCAGTGAACGGGCTGCGTTGACCGGGGAGCTGTTTTTT. This gives the protein CASSERAALTGELFF.

This clone appeared a single time. The gene calls are TRBV28 and TRBJ1-5, with 10 bases identical to TRBD1. V trimming: 6 bases; J trimming: 6 bases; junction bases outside the gene matches: 5. This CDR3 has 14 amino acids. Germline V gene data show CDR1 as MDHEN and CDR2 as SYDVKM. CDR3 coding DNA: TGTGCCAGCAGCCACCGGGACAGGGGTCAGCCCCAGCATTTT. Protein: CASSHRDRGQPQHF.

The chain employs TRBV27 and TRBJ2-5; the D is unclear. Germline values: CDR1 MNHEY, CDR2 SMNVEV (reference sequence). This CDR3 is 13 amino acids long. V was cut by 5 bases and J by 0 bases, with 7 bases left in between. CDR3 nucleotides: TGTGCCAGCAGTGGACCCTACCAAGAGACCCAGTACTTC. As protein: CASSGPYQETQYF.

V and J are TRBV5-8 and TRBJ2-1; either TRBD1 or TRBD2 may fit D (6 bases each). The CDR3 runs to 15 residues. Germline-derived CDR1 and CDR2 are SGHTS and YDEGEE. The ends were cut back, 2 bases at V and 7 bases at J, with 16 bases in the middle. In DNA, the CDR3 is TGTGCCAGCAGCTTCGTGGGGGGCATAGGAAATGAGCAGTTCTTC. It specifies CASSFVGGIGNEQFF. Looking up the rest from reference TRBV5-8 and TRBJ2-1 gives the full variable domain: EAGVTQSPTHLIKTRGQQATLRCSPISGHTSVYWYQQALGLGLQFLLWYDEGEERNRGNFPPRFSGRQFPNYSSELNVNALELEDSALYLCASSFVGGIGNEQFFGPGTRLTVL.

Here the CDR3 DNA reads TGTGCAAACGAGGGGAGTTTTTCTGGGGCCAACGTCCTGACTTTC. Its protein product is CANEGSFSGANVLTF. This sequence joins TRBV7-9 and TRBJ2-6; D is possibly TRBD1 or TRBD2 (5 bases each). This CDR3 region has 15 residues. Looked up from germline, CDR1 is SEHNR and CDR2 is FQNEAQ (reference sequence).

The J gene is TRBJ1-2, the V gene TRBV11-3; TRBD1 agrees at 9 bases. Germline V CDR1 and CDR2: SGHNT, YENEEA. The CDR3 extends over 18 amino acids. Trimming cost V 5 bases and J 2 bases; bases outside gene matches: 15. The CDR3 nucleotides read TGTGCCAGCAGCATCTCCCCCACCCGGGACAGGGAGAACTATGGCTACACCTTC. Translation gives CASSISPTRDRENYGYTF. Combining the CDR3 with reference TRBV11-3 and TRBJ1-2 gives the whole variable domain EAGVVQSPRYKIIEKKQPVAFWCNPISGHNTLYWYLQNLGQGPELLIRYENEEAVDDSQLPKDRFSAERLKGVDSTLKIQPAELGDSAVYLCASSISPTRDRENYGYTFGSGTRLTVV.